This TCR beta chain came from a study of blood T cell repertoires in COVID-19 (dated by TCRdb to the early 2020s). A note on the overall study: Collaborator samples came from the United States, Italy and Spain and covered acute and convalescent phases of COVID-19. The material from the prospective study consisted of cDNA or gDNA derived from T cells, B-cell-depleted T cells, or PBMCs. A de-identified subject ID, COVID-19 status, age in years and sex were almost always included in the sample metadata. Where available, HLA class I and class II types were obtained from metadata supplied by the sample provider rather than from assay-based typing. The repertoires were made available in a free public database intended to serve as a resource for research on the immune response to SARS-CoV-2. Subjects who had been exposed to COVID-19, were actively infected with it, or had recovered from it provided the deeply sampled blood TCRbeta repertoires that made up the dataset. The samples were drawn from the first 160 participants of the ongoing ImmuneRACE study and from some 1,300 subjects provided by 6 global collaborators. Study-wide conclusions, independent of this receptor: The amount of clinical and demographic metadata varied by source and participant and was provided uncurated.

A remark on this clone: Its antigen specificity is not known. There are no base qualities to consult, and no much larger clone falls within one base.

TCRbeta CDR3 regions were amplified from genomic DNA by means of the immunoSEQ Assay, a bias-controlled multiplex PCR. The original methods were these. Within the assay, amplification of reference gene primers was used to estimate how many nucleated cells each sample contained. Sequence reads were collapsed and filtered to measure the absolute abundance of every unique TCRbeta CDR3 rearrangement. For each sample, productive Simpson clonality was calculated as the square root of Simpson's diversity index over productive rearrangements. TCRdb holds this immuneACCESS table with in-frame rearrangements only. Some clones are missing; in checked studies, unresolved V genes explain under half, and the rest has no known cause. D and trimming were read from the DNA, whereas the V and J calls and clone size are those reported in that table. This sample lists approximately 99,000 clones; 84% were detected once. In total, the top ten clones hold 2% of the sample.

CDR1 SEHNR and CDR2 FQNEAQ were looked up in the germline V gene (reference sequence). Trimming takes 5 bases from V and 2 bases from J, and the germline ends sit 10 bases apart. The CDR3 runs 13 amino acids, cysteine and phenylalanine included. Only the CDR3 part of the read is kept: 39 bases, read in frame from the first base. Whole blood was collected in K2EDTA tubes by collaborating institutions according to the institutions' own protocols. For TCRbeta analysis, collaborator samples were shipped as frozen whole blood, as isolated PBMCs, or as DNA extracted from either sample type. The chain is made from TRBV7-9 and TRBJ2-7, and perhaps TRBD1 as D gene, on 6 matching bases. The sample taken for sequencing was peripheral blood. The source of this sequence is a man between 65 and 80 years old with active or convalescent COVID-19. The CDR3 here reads CASSIGQTYEQYF. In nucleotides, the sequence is TGTGCCAGCAGCATCGGACAGACCTACGAGCAGTACTTC.